The 28 T cell receptor beta chains presented below share a single source sample, sequenced in a study of blood T cell repertoires in COVID-19. TCRdb keeps only in-frame clones here, not all; method: immunoSEQ multiplex PCR. Found here are roughly 170,000 clones, 60% to 80% of them singletons; the top ten hold more than 25%. Sequencing input: peripheral blood. The origin of the receptors is a woman between 65 and 79 years old with acute or convalescent COVID-19.

The V and J genes are TRBV4-1 and TRBJ2-7; the match to TRBD1 covers 7 bases. This CDR3 comprises 13 residues. Looked up from germline, CDR1 is MGHRA and CDR2 is YSYEKL. V lost 3 bases, J lost 3 bases, and 2 bases stayed unmatched. The CDR3 DNA sequence: TGCGCCAGCAGCCAGGGACAGTTCTACGAGCAGTACTTC. Protein: CASSQGQFYEQYF.

The chain has TRBV19 and TRBJ1-4; no clear D. The germline V gene encodes CDR1 LNHDA and CDR2 SQIVND (reference sequence). The CDR3 contains 14 residues. The V gene lost 5 bases and the J gene lost 4 bases, with 11 bases spanning the gap. The CDR3 nucleotides are TGTGCCAGTAGTGCTGACAACCATAATGAAAAACTGTTTTTT. Encoded protein: CASSADNHNEKLFF.

The chain combines TRBV5-1 with TRBJ2-1; TRBD2 aligns across 7 bases. V was pared by 2 bases and J by 10 bases, with 9 bases of the junction left unmatched. This CDR3 region has 14 residues. Germline CDR1 and CDR2: SGHRS and YFSETQ. In DNA, the CDR3 is TGCGCCAGCAGCTTCACGCTGGGGACTACGGAGCAGTTCTTC. This gives the protein CASSFTLGTTEQFF.

The chain uses TRBV2 and TRBJ2-7; 13 positions match TRBD2. Losses at the gene ends were 5 bases for V and 7 bases for J; bases not matched to a gene: 5. The CDR3 runs 14 residues. Germline CDR1 and CDR2: SNHLY and FYNNEI. As DNA, the CDR3 is TGTGCCAGCAGTCGACTAGCGGGAGGTGGGGAGCAGTACTTC. Translating gives CASSRLAGGGEQYF.

The chain is built from TRBV9 and TRBJ1-6; D remains ambiguous. Germline V gene data show CDR1 as SGDLS and CDR2 as YYNGEE. V was clipped by 4 bases and J by 8 bases, with 13 bases between them. The CDR3 consists of 14 residues. The CDR3: CASSIRVSDSPLHF. CDR3 sequence (DNA): TGTGCCAGCAGCATACGGGTCTCGGATTCACCCCTCCACTTT.

The V and J genes are TRBV30 and TRBJ2-7; 10 bases are a match to TRBD1. The CDR3 is 14 residues long. The J segment lost 4 bases and the V segment lost 1 base, leaving 4 bases of the junction unmatched. The germline CDR1 and CDR2 sequences are GTSNPN and SVGIG (reference sequence). The CDR3 sequence: CAWSGRDRGYEQYF. CDR3 nucleotide sequence: TGTGCCTGGAGTGGCCGGGACAGGGGTTACGAGCAGTACTTC.

V usage is TRBV5-1 and J usage is TRBJ2-2, with TRBD2 matching over 7 bases. The CDR3 extends over 18 amino acids. Germline V gives CDR1 SGHRS, CDR2 YFSETQ. Losses at the gene ends were 4 bases for V and 5 bases for J; bases not matched to a gene: 17. CDR3 sequence reads: CASSPVLGGRSQTGELFF. In DNA form, the CDR3 reads TGCGCCAGCAGCCCGGTCCTGGGCGGGAGATCTCAGACCGGGGAGCTGTTTTTT.

The chain links TRBV5-1 to TRBJ2-3; no clear D. V was pared by 2 bases and J by 0 bases, with 13 bases between. The germline CDR1 and CDR2 sequences are SGHRS and YFSETQ. CDR3 length: 16 amino acids. CDR3 residues: CASSFEVAASTDTQYF. CDR3 DNA: TGCGCCAGCAGCTTTGAAGTGGCGGCTAGCACAGATACGCAGTATTTT. Drawing the rest from reference TRBV5-1 and TRBJ2-3, the complete variable domain is KAGVTQTPRYLIKTRGQQVTLSCSPISGHRSVSWYQQTPGQGLQFLFEYFSETQRNKGNFPGRFSGRQFSNSRSEMNVSTLELGDSALYLCASSFEVAASTDTQYFGPGTRLTVL.

V gene TRBV13 combines with J gene TRBJ1-2; TRBD1 matches 11 bases. This CDR3 has 17 amino acids. With 5 bases clipped from V and 5 bases from J, the junction kept 13 bases outside the gene matches. The germline V gene has CDR1 PRHDT and CDR2 FYEKMQ (reference sequence). CDR3 loop: CASSVGTGGHTGYGYTF. The CDR3 DNA reads as TGTGCCAGCAGCGTCGGGACAGGGGGGCATACTGGGTATGGCTACACCTTC.

The gene calls are TRBV6-2 or TRBV6-3 and TRBJ2-2, with TRBD2 identical over 15 bases. CDR3 length: 20 residues. V dropped 4 bases and J dropped 1; count of bases not matched to a gene: 10. Germline-derived CDR1 and CDR2 are MNHEY and SVGEGT. CDR3 sequence reads: CASSFPRTSGRAGNTGELFF. DNA of the CDR3: TGTGCCAGCAGTTTCCCACGGACTAGCGGGAGGGCCGGGAACACCGGGGAGCTGTTTTTT.

This chain uses TRBV5-1 with TRBJ1-5; D call uncertain. Per the germline V gene, CDR1 is SGHRS and CDR2 is YFSETQ. V lost 4 bases, J lost 2 bases, and 7 bases lay in between. The CDR3 runs 13 residues. Written as DNA, the CDR3 is TGCGCCAGCAGCCCCTCTGGCAATCAGCCCCAGCATTTT. Translation: CASSPSGNQPQHF.

The CDR3 reads CARLLAGGGGEQYF. As DNA, the CDR3 is TGTGCCAGGCTACTAGCGGGAGGTGGAGGTGAGCAGTACTTC. The J gene is TRBJ2-7, the V gene TRBV5-4; 12 bases map to TRBD2. The germline V gene has CDR1 SGHNT and CDR2 YYREEE (reference sequence). Trimming cost V 8 bases and J 7 bases; bases outside gene matches: 10. The CDR3 sequence is 14 residues long.

This clone was detected a few times. This chain joins TRBV30 and TRBJ1-5, with a weak D call TRBD1 (6 bases). Looked up from germline, CDR1 is GTSNPN and CDR2 is SVGIG (reference sequence). The CDR3 is made up of 14 amino acids. The germline V and J ends were trimmed by 1 base and 5 bases, with 12 bases remaining between them. CDR3 amino acids: CAWSAGAQDQPQHF. The CDR3 DNA reads TGTGCCTGGAGTGCAGGGGCTCAGGATCAGCCCCAGCATTTT.

J is TRBJ1-5 and V is TRBV4-1; D may be TRBD1 (5 bases). The germline CDR1 and CDR2 sequences are MGHRA and YSYEKL. The CDR3 spans 16 residues. V lost 1 base and J lost 4, with 14 bases in between. The CDR3 DNA is TGCGCCAGCAGCCAAGGTCCTCTAGGGGTTAATCAGCCCCAGCATTTT. Translating gives CASSQGPLGVNQPQHF.

The chain combines TRBV5-1 with TRBJ2-4; 7 bases match TRBD1. Germline CDR1 reads SGHRS; CDR2 reads YFSETQ. Germline trimming cut 2 bases from V and 0 bases from J; bases unmatched to any gene: 2. The CDR3 is made up of 15 amino acids. The DNA for the CDR3 is TGCGCCAGCAGCTTCTGGACAGGAGCCAAAAACATTCAGTACTTC. Amino acids: CASSFWTGAKNIQYF.

This chain links TRBV5-1 with TRBJ2-7, with 11 bases fitting TRBD2. Germline CDR1 is SGHRS and CDR2 is YFSETQ. The CDR3 contains 15 residues. J lost 3 bases, V lost 4 bases, and 6 bases had no gene match. Here the CDR3 DNA reads TGCGCCAGCAGCGTGGCCGGGACTAGCGGCTACGAGCAGTACTTC. Translation gives CASSVAGTSGYEQYF.

The gene calls are TRBV14 and TRBJ1-2, with D perhaps TRBD1 (5 bases). The CDR3 is 15 amino acids. The V gene lost 4 bases and the J gene lost 6 bases, with 18 bases spanning the gap. Germline V gene data show CDR1 as SGHDN and CDR2 as FVKESK. For the CDR3, the DNA is TGTGCCAGCAGCCCCCTCCTTTTCGGGGGGAATGGCTACACCTTC. Protein sequence: CASSPLLFGGNGYTF. Full variable domain (missing parts from reference TRBV14 and TRBJ1-2): EAGVTQFPSHSVIEKGQTVTLRCDPISGHDNLYWYRRVMGKEIKFLLHFVKESKQDESGMPNNRFLAERTGGTYSTLKVQPAELEDSGVYFCASSPLLFGGNGYTFGSGTRLTVV.

The chain recombines TRBV18 with TRBJ1-2; D possibly corresponds to TRBD1 (5 bases). Germline V CDR1 and CDR2: KGHSH, LQKENI. The germline V and J ends were trimmed by 2 bases and 8 bases, with 24 bases remaining between them. The CDR3 has 17 amino acids. The CDR3 DNA reads as TGTGCCAGCTCACCAGAAATAATCGGAATCAGGGTTGACGGCTACACCTTC. Translating gives CASSPEIIGIRVDGYTF.

This chain connects TRBV5-1 to TRBJ2-5, with D maybe TRBD2 (5 bases). Trimming took 0 bases from V and 3 from J, leaving 12 bases between them. The germline CDR1 and CDR2 sequences are SGHRS and YFSETQ. This CDR3 has 15 residues. The CDR3 nucleotides are TGCGCCAGCAGCTTGGCCCCCACTAGTGAAGAGACCCAGTACTTC. It codes for CASSLAPTSEETQYF.

The gene calls are TRBV5-1 and TRBJ2-5; 14 nucleotides match TRBD2. The CDR3 has 15 residues. The trim removed 4 bases at V and 3 bases at J, leaving 2 bases unmatched. Germline values: CDR1 SGHRS, CDR2 YFSETQ. DNA for the CDR3: TGCGCCAGCAGCAAGGGACTAGCGGGAGAAGAGACCCAGTACTTC. It yields the protein CASSKGLAGEETQYF.

The rearrangement uses TRBV9 and TRBJ2-1; D not resolved. CDR1 and CDR2 (germline): SGDLS, YYNGEE. Deletions cut 3 bases from V and 0 bases from J, with 16 bases between. The length of the CDR3 is 17 residues. The chain's CDR3 is CASSGVSAETSYNEQFF. CDR3 bases: TGTGCCAGCAGCGGGGTCAGCGCAGAAACCTCCTACAATGAGCAGTTCTTC.

V gene TRBV6-5 combines with J gene TRBJ1-2; TRBD1 aligns across 10 bases. This CDR3 contains 14 residues. Unmatched junction bases numbered 6, after V lost 4 bases and J lost 7 bases. Per the germline V gene, CDR1 is MNHEY and CDR2 is SVGAGI. The CDR3 spells CASSSRTGGGGYTF. DNA of the CDR3: TGTGCCAGCAGTTCGCGGACAGGGGGAGGTGGCTACACCTTC.

CDR3 DNA sequence: TGTGCCAGCAGCCCGACAGGAGAGCGCTCTGGAAACACCATATATTTT. Its protein product is CASSPTGERSGNTIYF. V usage is TRBV3-1 (or the pseudogene TRBV3-2) and J usage is TRBJ1-3; the D gene is possibly TRBD1 (6 bases). V was pared by 4 bases and J by 0 bases, with 13 bases between. Germline-derived CDR1 and CDR2 are LGHDT and YNNKEL (reference sequence). The CDR3 has 16 residues.

This clone has a single count. V is TRBV18 and J is TRBJ2-1; possible D gene TRBD2, 7 bases. Trimming cost V 6 bases and J 7 bases, with 22 bases left between them. This CDR3 region has 16 residues. Per germline, CDR1 KGHSH and CDR2 LQKENI. This CDR3 reads CASSPSGGVGGNEQFF. The DNA for the CDR3 is TGTGCCAGCTCCCCCTCGGGGGGCGTCGGGGGGAATGAGCAGTTCTTC.

The V call is TRBV7-3, the J call TRBJ2-1; no clear D. V was trimmed by 5 bases and J by 0 bases, leaving 11 bases between them. This CDR3 contains 15 residues. Germline V gene sequence: CDR1 SGHTA, CDR2 FQGTGA. CDR3 region: CASSPSRSSYNEQFF. As DNA, the CDR3 is TGTGCCAGCAGCCCCAGTAGGAGCTCCTACAATGAGCAGTTCTTC.

CDR3 coding DNA: TGTGCCAGCAGCCCGGGGGGCGTGAACACTGAAGCTTTCTTT. This gives the protein CASSPGGVNTEAFF. The J gene is TRBJ1-1, the V gene TRBV3-1 (or the pseudogene TRBV3-2), with D perhaps matching TRBD1 (6 bases). This CDR3 has 14 amino acids. Between the trimmed V and J ends, which lost 4 bases and 0 bases, there was a span of 9 bases. The germline gives CDR1 LGHDT, CDR2 YNNKEL (reference sequence).

The chain employs TRBV4-1 and TRBJ1-3; 8 positions agree with TRBD1. V lost 1 base, J lost 2 bases, and 1 base stayed unmatched. Germline V CDR1 and CDR2: MGHRA, YSYEKL. The CDR3 sequence is 15 residues long. CDR3 residues: CASSQGTGTGNTIYF. The CDR3 DNA sequence: TGCGCCAGCAGCCAAGGGACAGGGACTGGAAACACCATATATTTT.

The rearrangement joins TRBV19 to TRBJ1-5; 7 bases align to TRBD1. There are 13 residues in the CDR3. The germline gives CDR1 LNHDA, CDR2 SQIVND (reference sequence). The V segment lost 7 bases and the J segment 6 bases; nucleotides outside the gene matches: 6. CDR3 region: CASTVNRGQPQHF. In nucleotides, the CDR3 is TGTGCCAGTACCGTAAACAGGGGTCAGCCCCAGCATTTT.